One and the same sample provided the 3 T cell receptor beta chains below, sequenced in a study of T cells in Graves' hyperthyroidism and ophthalmopathy (dated by TCRdb to about 2019). The library was built by means of multiplex PCR. The sequencing machine was an Illumina HiSeq 2000. Amplification of TCR beta CDR3 regions was carried out from RNA transcripts. For the first round of RT-PCR on the TCR CDR3, the HTBI primer set was used together with the Qiagen OneStep RT-PCR kit. TCRdb reran the public reads through fastp at Q25 and MiXCR, keeping productive beta chains. Rows merge per CDR3 protein into single entries with the most common DNA and genes. For this sample the table gives about 200,000 distinct CDR3 sequences, of which about 15% were detected only once. Of the sample, 50% falls within the top ten clones. Sequencing input: blood. The origin of the receptors is a man aged 45-60 years with Graves' hyperthyroidism.

There are many counts of this clonotype. J is TRBJ2-5 and V is TRBV30; either TRBD1 or TRBD2 may fit D (5 bases each). This CDR3 spans 16 amino acids. Germline CDR1 GTSNPN, CDR2 SVGIG (reference sequence). V was cut by 2 bases and J by 3 bases, with 19 bases left in between. CDR3 DNA sequence: TGTGCCTGGAGTCCCAATGGGTGGGACGCCGAAGAGACCCAGTACTTC. This gives the protein CAWSPNGWDAEETQYF.

This clonotype was seen more than once but under ten times. An end of the junction does not agree with germline; a read error may underlie this. The chain couples TRBV2 to TRBJ2-6, with 9 bases lining up with TRBD1. The CDR3 contains 19 residues. The germline V gene encodes CDR1 SNHLY and CDR2 FYNNEI. The CDR3 DNA is TGTGCCAGCAGTGGGACCGGGACAGGGAGTAGAAGCTGGGCCAACGTCCCGACTTTC. Protein: CASSGTGTGSRSWANVPTF.

The chain employs TRBV6-1 and TRBJ2-7; D perhaps matches TRBD2 (6 bases). V shed 5 bases and J shed 9 bases, with 14 bases lying between them. The CDR3 totals 12 residues. Germline V gene data show CDR1 as MNHNS and CDR2 as SASEGT. The CDR3 protein is CASSYRREVQYF. The CDR3 region has the DNA TGTGCCAGCAGTTACAGAAGGGAGGTGCAGTACTTC.